Below are 16 T cell receptor beta chains sequenced from a single sample in a study of shared clonotypes between healthy human individuals. Measured with immunoSEQ multiplex PCR; TCRdb has only the in-frame clones, and not every one. The table includes more than 1,200,000 clones, 98% detected once. Sequenced input: naive CD4+ T cells sorted from blood. Subset: CD45RA+ positively selected. The source is a man aged 30 to 39 in good health.

This chain joins TRBV14 and TRBJ2-2; 12 bases align to TRBD2. J lost 4 bases, V lost 1 base, and 1 base had no gene match. Germline V lookup: CDR1 SGHDN, CDR2 FVKESK. The CDR3 spans 16 residues. The DNA of the CDR3 is TGTGCCAGCAGCCAAGGGACTAGCGGGGCCACCGGGGAGCTGTTTTTT. Its protein is CASSQGTSGATGELFF.

The V and J genes are TRBV10-3 and TRBJ2-7; 7 nucleotides line up with TRBD1. CDR1 is ENHRY and CDR2 is SYGVKD in the germline V gene. This CDR3 has 17 amino acids. Trimming removed 3 bases from V and 0 bases from J; junction bases left unmatched: 11. CDR3 in DNA: TGTGCCATCAGTGATCGCCGGACACAGGGGATCTCCTACGAGCAGTACTTC. Translation gives CAISDRRTQGISYEQYF.

The chain uses TRBV29-1 and TRBJ1-1; 9 positions agree with TRBD1. Germline V gene lookup returns CDR1 SQVTM and CDR2 ANQGSEA. V dropped 5 bases and J dropped 5; count of bases not matched to a gene: 9. This CDR3 is built from 14 residues. CDR3 region: CSVTEGTGRTEAFF. CDR3 nucleotide sequence: TGCAGCGTTACGGAGGGGACAGGGAGGACTGAAGCTTTCTTT.

This clone has more than one count but fewer than ten. The V gene is TRBV11-2, the J gene TRBJ1-5; no clear D gene. The CDR3 runs 13 residues. V was clipped by 0 bases and J by 3 bases, with 3 bases between them. Germline CDR1 reads SGHAT; CDR2 reads FQNNGV. CDR3 nucleotide sequence: TGTGCCAGCAGCTTAGATCACAATCAGCCCCAGCATTTT. This encodes CASSLDHNQPQHF.

V is TRBV5-1 and J is TRBJ2-4; possibly TRBD1 for D (6 bases). The CDR3 sequence is 15 residues long. V dropped 2 bases and J dropped 1 base, with 10 bases sitting between them. Germline-derived CDR1 and CDR2 are SGHRS and YFSETQ. The CDR3 sequence: CASSFGDNAKNIQYF. CDR3 DNA: TGCGCCAGCAGCTTCGGGGACAACGCCAAAAACATTCAGTACTTC.

The rearrangement uses TRBV2 and TRBJ2-1; tentatively, D is TRBD2 (5 bases). V gave up 5 bases and J gave up 0 bases, with 11 bases separating them. CDR1 is SNHLY, CDR2 FYNNEI, per germline. The length of the CDR3 is 15 residues. The CDR3 DNA is TGTGCCAGCAGTAGGACGGGAAGCTCCTACAATGAGCAGTTCTTC. Its protein product is CASSRTGSSYNEQFF.

The chain employs TRBV29-1 and TRBJ1-3, with TRBD1 matching 7 bases. The germline V gene encodes CDR1 SQVTM and CDR2 ANQGSEA. J lost 11 bases, V lost 0 bases, and 1 base had no gene match. The CDR3 totals 11 residues. CDR3 DNA sequence: TGCAGCGTTGAAGACGACAGGGCCATATATTTT. As protein: CSVEDDRAIYF.

The chain is built from TRBV5-4 and TRBJ2-3, with D perhaps given as TRBD1 or TRBD2 (5 bases each). The CDR3 is made up of 15 amino acids. The V gene's germline CDR1 is SGHNT and CDR2 YYREEE (reference sequence). Trimming shortened V by 1 base and J by 5 bases, and 14 bases separated the two germline ends. This CDR3 is CASSLPGTGGDTQYF. CDR3 bases: TGTGCCAGCAGCTTGCCTGGGACGGGTGGAGATACGCAGTATTTT.

The chain joins TRBV18 to TRBJ2-7, with 11 bases lining up with TRBD2. Losses at the gene ends were 5 bases for V and 7 bases for J; bases not matched to a gene: 7. Germline CDR1 reads KGHSH; CDR2 reads LQKENI. The CDR3 is 14 residues long. CDR3 DNA sequence: TGTGCCAGCTCAGCGACTAGCGGGAAGGGGGAGCAGTACTTC. Translated: CASSATSGKGEQYF.

This rearrangement joins TRBV7-2 to TRBJ2-7; no clear D. CDR1 and CDR2 (germline): SGHTA, FQGNSA. The ends were cut back, 5 bases at V and 7 bases at J, with 24 bases in the middle. There are 16 residues in the CDR3. The CDR3 loop reads CASSPRRAGLTPEQYF. In DNA, the CDR3 is TGTGCCAGCAGCCCTCGACGGGCTGGTCTGACCCCGGAGCAGTACTTC. Together with reference TRBV7-2 and TRBJ2-7, the CDR3 gives the full variable domain: GAGVSQSPSNKVTEKGKDVELRCDPISGHTALYWYRQSLGQGLEFLIYFQGNSAPDKSGLPSDRFSAERTGGSVSTLTIQRTQQEDSAVYLCASSPRRAGLTPEQYFGPGTRLTVT.

The chain links TRBV7-6 to TRBJ2-1, with D perhaps TRBD2 (6 bases). The V and J ends lost 3 bases and 9 bases respectively, with 12 bases between them. The germline V gene has CDR1 SGHVS and CDR2 FNYEAQ. The CDR3 length is 13 residues. The CDR3 nucleotides read TGTGCCAGCAGCTTTGGGAGGACGGGTGAGCAGTTCTTC. Translated: CASSFGRTGEQFF.

The CDR3 DNA is TGTGCCAGCAATCCCTCGGGCCGGGGGGAGCAGTACTTC. The encoded protein is CASNPSGRGEQYF. V and J are TRBV25-1 and TRBJ2-7; possible D gene TRBD2, 6 bases. The CDR3 has 13 amino acids. Trimming shortened V by 7 bases and J by 7 bases, and 17 bases separated the two germline ends. Germline V gene sequence: CDR1 MGHDK, CDR2 SYGVNS.

Remarks on this clone: One junction end does not reproduce the germline sequence, and a read error may be involved. The V call is TRBV5-1, the J call TRBJ1-1; a possible D gene is TRBD1 (6 bases). CDR1 SGHRS and CDR2 YFSETQ come from the germline V gene. The CDR3 sequence is 14 residues long. CDR3 DNA: TGCGCCAGCAGTCCCCTGGGGGCGAACACTAAAGCTTTCTTT. Translated: CASSPLGANTKAFF.

A remark on this clone: In the same sample, other DNA sequences code for this CDR3. This chain uses TRBV5-1 with TRBJ2-7; 7 nucleotides match TRBD2. CDR3 length: 14 amino acids. Germline CDR1 and CDR2: SGHRS and YFSETQ. V shed 0 bases and J 0 bases; nucleotides not matched to a gene: 0. The CDR3: CASSLASGSYEQYF. DNA for the CDR3: TGCGCCAGCAGCTTGGCTAGCGGCTCCTACGAGCAGTACTTC.

Only one count was recorded for this clone. The rearrangement joins TRBV25-1 to TRBJ1-2; TRBD1 is a possible D gene (6 bases). Germline V gene lookup returns CDR1 MGHDK and CDR2 SYGVNS. There are 14 residues in the CDR3. V lost 5 bases and J lost 4, with 14 bases in between. CDR3 residues: CASSRGQSSYGYTF. CDR3 DNA sequence: TGTGCCAGCAGTAGAGGACAGTCCTCCTATGGCTACACCTTC.

The gene calls are TRBV15 and TRBJ2-2; D is unresolved. With 0 bases removed from V and 7 bases from J, the gap between germline ends came to 6 bases. This CDR3 comprises 13 residues. CDR1 and CDR2 (germline): LNHNV, YYDKDF (reference sequence). The CDR3 is CATSRDRVGELFF. The CDR3 DNA is TGTGCCACCAGCAGAGATAGAGTCGGGGAGCTGTTTTTT.